The 24 T cell receptor beta chains reported below all come from one sample, sequenced in a study of T cell repertoires in cytomegalovirus infection. Each CDR3 protein gets one entry after TCRdb re-called the reads with MiXCR. The sample includes about 140,000 distinct CDR3 sequences, under 8% seen only once; the top ten take about a sixth. Sequenced input: PBMCs. Every receptor here comes from a human donor in good health (CMV status not recorded). Some clones in this sample may be carry-over from other donors' samples.

Ten or more counts support this clonotype. The chain employs TRBV13 and TRBJ2-7; possible D gene TRBD1, 6 bases. Trimming removed 1 base from V and 4 bases from J, with 11 bases in between. This CDR3 region has 14 residues. Per the germline V gene, CDR1 is PRHDT and CDR2 is FYEKMQ (reference sequence). The CDR3 DNA follows: TGTGCCAGCAGCTTAGAGGGGGACGTTTACGAGCAGTACTTC. As protein: CASSLEGDVYEQYF.

In its sample, this clonotype was seen a few times. V is TRBV13 and J is TRBJ2-1; weak D call: TRBD1 (7 bases). The CDR3 loop spans 16 amino acids. Germline V CDR1 and CDR2: PRHDT, FYEKMQ (reference sequence). Trimming took off 4 bases at V and 7 bases at J, with 20 bases between the two ends. The CDR3 sequence is CASSWNRGGLKNEQFF. CDR3 nucleotides: TGTGCCAGCAGCTGGAACAGGGGAGGACTGAAGAATGAGCAGTTCTTC.

In its sample, this clonotype was seen many times. The chain is built from TRBV28 and TRBJ1-5; perhaps TRBD1 as D (6 bases). Germline CDR1 reads MDHEN; CDR2 reads SYDVKM. This CDR3 comprises 15 residues. The V and J ends lost 3 bases and 7 bases respectively, with 16 bases between them. Here the CDR3 DNA reads TGTGCCAGCAGTTTCGTGGGGGGCCGGGGGCAGCCCCAGCATTTT. Protein product: CASSFVGGRGQPQHF. The variable domain in full, with the rest retrieved from reference TRBV28 and TRBJ1-5, is DVKVTQSSRYLVKRTGEKVFLECVQDMDHENMFWYRQDPGLGLRLIYFSYDVKMKEKGDIPEGYSVSREKKERFSLILESASTNQTSMYLCASSFVGGRGQPQHFGDGTRLSIL.

The table lists this clonotype with many counts. This chain uses TRBV7-8 with TRBJ1-1; D possibly corresponds to TRBD1 (6 bases). V was pared by 4 bases and J by 3 bases, with 12 bases between. CDR3 length: 14 residues. CDR1 and CDR2 from the germline V gene are SGHVS and FQNEAQ. CDR3 in amino acids: CASSSQGGYTEAFF. CDR3 DNA: TGTGCCAGCAGCTCACAGGGTGGATACACTGAAGCTTTCTTT.

The CDR3 here is CASSPSGQVRTEAFF. The DNA for the CDR3 is TGTGCCAGTAGTCCGTCGGGACAGGTGAGGACTGAAGCTTTCTTT. The rearrangement links TRBV19 to TRBJ1-1; 8 nucleotides line up with TRBD1. Trimming cost V 5 bases and J 5 bases; bases outside gene matches: 10. The CDR3 has 15 amino acids. CDR1 is LNHDA and CDR2 is SQIVND in the germline V gene (reference sequence).

Many counts were recorded for this clonotype. The gene calls are TRBV7-2 and TRBJ2-3, with 12 bases aligning to TRBD2. V was pared by 5 bases and J by 4 bases, with 10 bases of the junction left unmatched. The CDR3 has 17 amino acids. CDR1 SGHTA and CDR2 FQGNSA come from the germline V gene. CDR3 region: CASSLRLAGEIPDTQYF. CDR3 in DNA: TGTGCCAGCAGCCTCCGACTAGCGGGGGAGATTCCAGATACGCAGTATTTT.

This clonotype was detected many times. J is TRBJ2-7 and V is TRBV7-9, with D perhaps TRBD1 (6 bases). CDR3 length: 15 amino acids. The V gene lost 5 bases and the J gene lost 0 bases, with 14 bases spanning the gap. CDR1 is SEHNR and CDR2 is FQNEAQ in the germline V gene (reference sequence). The CDR3 region is CASSASGTFSYEQYF. The CDR3 bases are TGTGCCAGCAGCGCCTCCGGGACATTCTCCTACGAGCAGTACTTC.

The chain combines TRBV12-3 or TRBV12-4 with TRBJ1-4, with D maybe TRBD1 (5 bases). The CDR3 covers 15 residues. V was cut by 3 bases and J by 0 bases, with 8 bases left in between. CDR3 coding DNA: TGTGCCAGCAGTTTTCAGGGATCAACTAATGAAAAACTGTTTTTT. Translated, it gives CASSFQGSTNEKLFF.

Many counts were recorded for this clonotype. The chain joins TRBV6-2 or TRBV6-3 to TRBJ1-2, with 8 nucleotides matching TRBD1. The V and J ends lost 5 bases and 4 bases, in that order; junction bases with no gene match: 15. The CDR3 totals 17 residues. Per the germline V gene, CDR1 is MNHEY and CDR2 is SVGEGT. The CDR3 DNA reads TGTGCCAGCAGTCCCGGCTGGGACAGGAGGGCCCCCTATGGCTACACCTTC. Amino acid sequence: CASSPGWDRRAPYGYTF.

There are a few counts of this clonotype. The V and J genes are TRBV30 and TRBJ2-3, with D tentatively TRBD1 (6 bases). The CDR3 is made up of 13 amino acids. Germline CDR1 GTSNPN, CDR2 SVGIG (reference sequence). V lost 4 bases to trimming and J lost 0 bases, with 8 bases between them. CDR3 loop: CAWTTGSTDTQYF. CDR3 DNA: TGTGCCTGGACTACAGGGAGCACAGATACGCAGTATTTT.

This clonotype was recorded at least ten times. This sequence joins TRBV18 and TRBJ2-1; 9 nucleotides match TRBD1. Germline trimming cut 0 bases from V and 7 bases from J; bases unmatched to any gene: 10. This CDR3 comprises 17 residues. Germline V lookup: CDR1 KGHSH, CDR2 LQKENI. CDR3 in DNA: TGTGCCAGCTCACCACCGGACGGACAGGGGTCCGGGAATGAGCAGTTCTTC. It encodes CASSPPDGQGSGNEQFF.

This clonotype was seen repeatedly, ten times or more. The chain is built from TRBV12-3 or TRBV12-4 and TRBJ1-6; the D gene is possibly TRBD1 (6 bases). V was trimmed by 5 bases and J by 10 bases, leaving 15 bases between them. The CDR3 has 14 amino acids. The CDR3 sequence is CASSRLQGSSPLHF. Written as DNA, the CDR3 is TGTGCCAGCAGTCGTCTACAGGGATCCTCACCCCTCCACTTT.

This clonotype was counted at least ten times. V is TRBV7-2 and J is TRBJ2-7; 9 bases match TRBD2. Germline V CDR1 and CDR2: SGHTA, FQGNSA. Trimming cost V 5 bases and J 0 bases; bases outside gene matches: 8. This CDR3 is 16 amino acids long. The CDR3 sequence is CASSVSGGQTSYEQYF. The CDR3 bases are TGTGCCAGCAGCGTTAGCGGGGGCCAGACCTCCTACGAGCAGTACTTC.

Ten or more counts support this clonotype. The genes are TRBV2 and TRBJ1-1, with TRBD1 matching over 12 bases. Trimming took 5 bases from V and 5 from J; bases not matched to a gene: 9. Germline assignment: CDR1 SNHLY and CDR2 FYNNEI. The CDR3 extends over 16 amino acids. CDR3 coding DNA: TGTGCCAGCAGTAGGGACAGGGGGCGCCGGGGGACTGAAGCTTTCTTT. This codes for CASSRDRGRRGTEAFF.

At least ten counts were recorded for this clonotype. The V gene is TRBV7-9, the J gene TRBJ1-2; 10 bases match TRBD1. This CDR3 is built from 11 residues. Trimming at V came to 11 bases and at J to 3 bases, leaving 0 bases not matched to a gene. The germline V gene has CDR1 SEHNR and CDR2 FQNEAQ (reference sequence). The CDR3 DNA reads TGTGCCGGACAGGGGGACTATGGCTACACCTTC. Protein product: CAGQGDYGYTF.

This clonotype was recorded at least ten times. CDR3 sequence reads: CASSFQRGEQFF. DNA for the CDR3: TGTGCCAGCAGCTTTCAAAGGGGTGAGCAGTTCTTC. The chain uses TRBV7-2 and TRBJ2-1, with D tentatively TRBD1 (5 bases). CDR1 is SGHTA, CDR2 FQGNSA, per germline. Trimming removed 3 bases at V and 9 bases at J, with 9 bases between. This CDR3 is built from 12 residues.

This clonotype was seen repeatedly, ten times or more. The V call is TRBV19, the J call TRBJ1-2, with a weak D call TRBD1 (6 bases). The CDR3 runs to 14 residues. V was pared by 9 bases and J by 2 bases, with 16 bases between. Germline V lookup: CDR1 LNHDA, CDR2 SQIVND (reference sequence). The CDR3 DNA follows: TGTGCCAGCACGACAGGAATGGCCAACTATGGCTACACCTTC. Its translation: CASTTGMANYGYTF. Combining the CDR3 with reference TRBV19 and TRBJ1-2 gives the whole variable domain DGGITQSPKYLFRKEGQNVTLSCEQNLNHDAMYWYRQDPGQGLRLIYYSQIVNDFQKGDIAEGYSVSREKKESFPLTVTSAQKNPTAFYLCASTTGMANYGYTFGSGTRLTVV.

This clonotype was counted a few times. This chain uses TRBV7-4 with TRBJ2-6; 8 bases map to TRBD1. The length of the CDR3 is 18 residues. From germline, CDR1 is SGHVT and CDR2 SQSDAQ. The V segment lost 5 bases and the J segment 3 bases; nucleotides outside the gene matches: 12. CDR3: CASSTWSTGAGGANVLTF. In DNA form, the CDR3 reads TGTGCCAGCAGCACATGGTCGACAGGGGCAGGTGGGGCCAACGTCCTGACTTTC.

This clonotype was detected many times. This chain joins TRBV19 and TRBJ1-3, with D perhaps matching TRBD1 (6 bases). The ends were cut back, 7 bases at V and 0 bases at J, with 13 bases in the middle. Germline V gene data show CDR1 as LNHDA and CDR2 as SQIVND (reference sequence). The CDR3 sequence is 15 residues long. The CDR3: CASTRQGLSGNTIYF. CDR3 DNA: TGTGCCAGTACCCGGCAGGGGCTCTCTGGAAACACCATATATTTT.

This clonotype has a count of ten or more. V is TRBV6-1 and J is TRBJ2-3, with 11 bases that match TRBD1. After removal of 4 bases from V and 5 bases from J, the junction contained 2 bases not matched to a gene. The CDR3 runs to 14 residues. Germline V gene data show CDR1 as MNHNS and CDR2 as SASEGT. In DNA, the CDR3 is TGTGCCAGCAGTGGGACAGGGGGCCTAGATACGCAGTATTTT. Translation: CASSGTGGLDTQYF.

The V gene is TRBV18, the J gene TRBJ2-5; 10 bases align to TRBD1. Germline assignment: CDR1 KGHSH and CDR2 LQKENI. V shed 3 bases and J 6 bases; nucleotides not matched to a gene: 7. This CDR3 has 15 amino acids. The CDR3 DNA reads TGTGCCAGCTCACCGGAGACAGGGGGCCGGCAGACCCAGTACTTC. This gives the protein CASSPETGGRQTQYF.

This clonotype was counted ten times or more. The chain employs TRBV7-9 and TRBJ1-4; no definite D call. Trimming cost V 3 bases and J 6 bases, with 5 bases left between them. CDR1 SEHNR and CDR2 FQNEAQ come from the germline V gene (reference sequence). The CDR3 consists of 12 residues. The chain's CDR3 is CASSLVDEKLFF. DNA of the CDR3: TGTGCCAGCAGCTTGGTCGATGAAAAACTGTTTTTT.

In this sample, this clonotype turned up a few times. The chain couples TRBV7-3 to TRBJ1-1; maybe TRBD1 (6 bases). The V gene lost 7 bases and the J gene lost 2 bases, with 17 bases spanning the gap. CDR3 length: 15 residues. CDR1 and CDR2 from the germline V gene are SGHTA and FQGTGA. CDR3 sequence (DNA): TGTGCCAGCACCCAAGGGCCGGGGGGCAACACTGAAGCTTTCTTT. Translated, it gives CASTQGPGGNTEAFF.

The V gene is TRBV5-1, the J gene TRBJ2-1; 11 bases are shared with TRBD2. The CDR3 has 14 residues. The germline CDR1 and CDR2 sequences are SGHRS and YFSETQ. Trimming at V came to 6 bases and at J to 7 bases, leaving 6 bases not matched to a gene. CDR3 amino acids: CASTGLAGGNEQFF. In DNA form, the CDR3 reads TGCGCCAGCACGGGGCTAGCGGGGGGAAATGAGCAGTTCTTC.